These 27 T cell receptor beta chains share one sample of origin, sequenced in a study of beta chain features in type 1 diabetes. Since all of the isolated RNA was reverse transcribed, expressed TCRB transcripts were what got sequenced. The protocol was immunoSEQ multiplex PCR, while the TCRdb copy is restricted to in-frame clones and leaves out a portion. The repertoire includes under 95,000 clones, 30% to 35% of them detected once, and about 0.42% sits in the top ten. The sequenced material came from stem cell memory CD4+ T cells from blood. The source of these receptors is a woman aged 18-29 years in good health.

The rearrangement links TRBV29-1 to TRBJ1-4; possibly TRBD1 for D (6 bases). V was clipped by 7 bases and J by 0 bases, with 12 bases between them. The CDR3 runs 14 residues. CDR1 is SQVTM, CDR2 ANQGSEA, per germline. This CDR3 is CSARTDATNEKLFF. The CDR3, as DNA: TGCAGCGCTCGGACAGATGCAACTAATGAAAAACTGTTTTTT.

This clone has just a few counts. The chain recombines TRBV2 with TRBJ2-3, with D possibly TRBD2 on 5 matching bases. Germline V gene data show CDR1 as SNHLY and CDR2 as FYNNEI. The CDR3 length is 16 residues. Trimming stripped 4 bases from V and 1 base from J, with 15 bases between. CDR3 protein: CASSARRSFGTDTQYF. In DNA, the CDR3 is TGTGCCAGCAGTGCCAGGAGGTCCTTTGGCACAGATACGCAGTATTTT.

This clone occurred a few times. V usage is TRBV11-2 and J usage is TRBJ2-7; perhaps TRBD2 as D (5 bases). The CDR3 sequence is 15 residues long. Trimming removed 3 bases at V and 4 bases at J, with 16 bases between. From germline, CDR1 is SGHAT and CDR2 FQNNGV. CDR3 in DNA: TGTGCCAGCAGCTTCCTAGCTGAGAGCCGGTACGAGCAGTACTTC. This translates into CASSFLAESRYEQYF.

This chain joins TRBV9 and TRBJ2-5, with 12 nucleotides matching TRBD2. The CDR3 length is 17 residues. Germline V gene lookup returns CDR1 SGDLS and CDR2 YYNGEE. V was pared by 2 bases and J by 1 base, with 6 bases of the junction left unmatched. The CDR3 protein is CASSVPILAGGQETQYF. The CDR3 DNA reads as TGTGCCAGCAGCGTTCCAATACTAGCGGGAGGCCAAGAGACCCAGTACTTC.

The J gene is TRBJ1-1, the V gene TRBV7-9; D is possibly TRBD1 (6 bases). Trimming took 3 bases from V and 1 from J, leaving 9 bases between them. This CDR3 is 14 amino acids long. The V gene's germline CDR1 is SEHNR and CDR2 FQNEAQ (reference sequence). The chain's CDR3 is CASSLETGNTEAFF. The DNA of the CDR3 is TGTGCCAGCAGCTTGGAGACAGGGAACACTGAAGCTTTCTTT.

The chain carries TRBV7-2 and TRBJ2-3; a possible D gene is TRBD1 (7 bases). The V gene's germline CDR1 is SGHTA and CDR2 FQGNSA. This CDR3 has 11 residues. Trimming took 7 bases from V and 9 from J, leaving 11 bases between them. The CDR3 DNA is TGTGCCAGCACCCCAGGGGGGACGCAGTATTTT. Its protein product is CASTPGGTQYF.

The chain links TRBV7-6 to TRBJ2-5; 7 nucleotides line up with TRBD1. J was trimmed by 2 bases and V by 1 base; bases with no gene match: 7. Per germline, CDR1 SGHVS and CDR2 FNYEAQ. The CDR3 loop spans 16 amino acids. Here the CDR3 reads CASSLVVTGSQETQYF. The DNA of the CDR3 is TGTGCCAGCAGCTTAGTAGTGACAGGGAGTCAAGAGACCCAGTACTTC.

The J gene is TRBJ1-5, the V gene TRBV19; TRBD1 matches 9 bases. With 5 bases clipped from V and 1 base from J, the junction kept 6 bases outside the gene matches. The CDR3 spans 16 residues. Germline CDR1 LNHDA, CDR2 SQIVND (reference sequence). Written as DNA, the CDR3 is TGTGCCAGTAGTGCAAGACAGGGGGTGAGCAATCAGCCCCAGCATTTT. It encodes CASSARQGVSNQPQHF.

CDR3 loop: CASSPPSRGAYNEQFF. The CDR3 bases are TGTGCCAGCTCACCACCGTCCCGGGGGGCCTACAATGAGCAGTTCTTC. The J gene is TRBJ2-1, the V gene TRBV18, with 7 bases lining up with TRBD2. J was trimmed by 2 bases and V by 0 bases; bases with no gene match: 4. CDR1 and CDR2 from the germline V gene are KGHSH and LQKENI. The CDR3 is made up of 16 amino acids. The variable domain in full, completed from reference TRBV18 and TRBJ2-1, reads NAGVMQNPRHLVRRRGQEARLRCSPMKGHSHVYWYRQLPEEGLKFMVYLQKENIIDESGMPKERFSAEFPKEGPSILRIQQVVRGDSAAYFCASSPPSRGAYNEQFFGPGTRLTVL.

The genes are TRBV6-6 and TRBJ1-2; D is undetermined. The CDR3 totals 14 residues. Trimming took off 6 bases at V and 0 bases at J, with 11 bases between the two ends. The germline V gene encodes CDR1 MNHNY and CDR2 SVGAGI (reference sequence). Here the CDR3 reads CASSRGGTNYGYTF. DNA for the CDR3: TGTGCCAGCAGCCGCGGAGGCACTAACTATGGCTACACCTTC.

This chain connects TRBV5-4 to TRBJ1-2; D is undetermined. The CDR3 runs 17 residues. Looked up from germline, CDR1 is SGHNT and CDR2 is YYREEE (reference sequence). V was shortened by 4 bases and J by 4 bases, with 23 bases between the two germline ends. CDR3 region: CASSLGGPGSEGYGYTF. DNA for the CDR3: TGTGCCAGCAGCCTTGGAGGTCCGGGCTCAGAGGGCTATGGCTACACCTTC.

Turning to this clone: An end of the junction does not agree with germline; a read error may underlie this. This sequence joins TRBV19 and TRBJ2-3; possibly TRBD1 for D (6 bases). Looked up from germline, CDR1 is LNHDA and CDR2 is SQIVND (reference sequence). This CDR3 region has 10 residues. CDR3 in amino acids: CASSIRTEKF. The DNA of the CDR3 is TGTGCCAGTAGTATCCGGACAGAGAAGTTT. Complete variable domain (other parts from reference TRBV19 and TRBJ2-3): DGGITQSPKYLFRKEGQNVTLSCEQNLNHDAMYWYRQDPGQGLRLIYYSQIVNDFQKGDIAEGYSVSREKKESFPLTVTSAQKNPTAFYLCASSIRTEKFGPGTRLTVL.

The J gene is TRBJ2-1, the V gene TRBV2; TRBD2 agrees at 12 bases. Germline CDR1 reads SNHLY; CDR2 reads FYNNEI. The CDR3 is 15 residues long. Unmatched junction bases numbered 5, after V lost 3 bases and J lost 8 bases. In nucleotides, the CDR3 is TGTGCCAGCAGTGAGCTAGCGGGGGGGAGAGATGAGCAGTTCTTC. Translated: CASSELAGGRDEQFF.

This rearrangement joins TRBV6-6 to TRBJ1-2, with TRBD1 matching 12 bases. In germline, CDR1 is MNHNY, CDR2 SVGAGI (reference sequence). The CDR3 has 16 amino acids. V dropped 4 bases and J dropped 7; count of bases not matched to a gene: 10. The CDR3 coding sequence is TGTGCCAGCAGTTCTGGGACAGGGGGCGCCTTTATTGGCTACACCTTC. Amino acid sequence: CASSSGTGGAFIGYTF.

V is TRBV19 and J is TRBJ1-6, with TRBD1 identical over 8 bases. This CDR3 spans 16 amino acids. V shed 7 bases and J 9 bases; nucleotides not matched to a gene: 14. CDR1 and CDR2 from the germline V gene are LNHDA and SQIVND (reference sequence). In DNA form, the CDR3 reads TGTGCCAGTATCCGGTCGACAGGGGATTTGGGTTCACCCCTCCACTTT. This translates into CASIRSTGDLGSPLHF.

This chain joins TRBV6-1 and TRBJ2-3; TRBD1 aligns across 8 bases. J lost 1 base, V lost 6 bases, and 3 bases had no gene match. The CDR3 totals 14 residues. CDR1 is MNHNS and CDR2 is SASEGT in the germline V gene. CDR3 in DNA: TGTGCCAGCAGCCGACAGGGGCGCACAGATACGCAGTATTTT. Translation: CASSRQGRTDTQYF.

CDR3: CASSQDRQAYGYTF. Here the CDR3 DNA reads TGCGCCAGCAGCCAAGATCGGCAGGCCTATGGCTACACCTTC. J is TRBJ1-2 and V is TRBV4-1; the D is unclear. The CDR3 length is 14 residues. CDR1 is MGHRA, CDR2 YSYEKL, per germline. Trimming pared 0 bases from V and 4 bases from J, leaving 9 bases between.

This chain connects TRBV6-1 to TRBJ2-7; 13 bases align to TRBD2. Germline-derived CDR1 and CDR2 are MNHNS and SASEGT. This CDR3 is built from 17 residues. Trimming at V came to 3 bases and at J to 2 bases, leaving 7 bases not matched to a gene. The CDR3 sequence: CASSDRLAGGYAYEQYF. The CDR3 DNA reads as TGTGCCAGCAGTGATCGACTAGCGGGGGGTTACGCCTACGAGCAGTACTTC.

CDR3: CASSTGFDYGYTF. CDR3 DNA sequence: TGTGCCAGTAGTACAGGTTTCGACTATGGCTACACCTTC. This chain joins TRBV19 and TRBJ1-2; D is unresolved. V lost 4 bases to trimming and J lost 3 bases, with 9 bases between them. The CDR3 loop spans 13 amino acids. From germline, CDR1 is LNHDA and CDR2 SQIVND (reference sequence).

The CDR3 loop reads CASSANRAANYGYTF. The CDR3 nucleotides read TGTGCCAGCAGTGCTAACAGGGCGGCTAACTATGGCTACACCTTC. The chain recombines TRBV2 with TRBJ1-2, with D possibly matching TRBD1 (6 bases). The CDR3 totals 15 residues. In germline, CDR1 is SNHLY, CDR2 FYNNEI. V gave up 4 bases and J gave up 0 bases, with 12 bases separating them.

The rearrangement joins TRBV27 to TRBJ2-5; 9 bases fit TRBD1. This CDR3 comprises 16 residues. The germline V gene has CDR1 MNHEY and CDR2 SMNVEV (reference sequence). With 0 bases clipped from V and 3 bases from J, the junction kept 5 bases outside the gene matches. CDR3: CASSLSYTGGEETQYF. DNA of the CDR3: TGTGCCAGCAGTTTATCCTACACAGGGGGCGAAGAGACCCAGTACTTC.

The rearrangement links TRBV7-9 to TRBJ2-5; 9 bases are a match to TRBD1. Per the germline V gene, CDR1 is SEHNR and CDR2 is FQNEAQ (reference sequence). There are 13 residues in the CDR3. Germline trimming cut 5 bases from V and 5 bases from J; bases unmatched to any gene: 3. This CDR3 is CASSRDRAETQYF. The CDR3 DNA is TGTGCCAGCAGCCGGGACAGGGCGGAGACCCAGTACTTC.

The V and J genes are TRBV7-2 and TRBJ2-1; 8 nucleotides line up with TRBD2. The CDR3 extends over 13 amino acids. V dropped 4 bases and J dropped 6; count of bases not matched to a gene: 2. Germline assignment: CDR1 SGHTA and CDR2 FQGNSA. The CDR3 region has the DNA TGTGCCAGCAGCTCGGGACTAGTCAATGAGCAGTTCTTC. Translation: CASSSGLVNEQFF.

The CDR3, as DNA: TGTGCCAGCAATCGAACCCCCCGGGAGGCCCAGTACTTC. As protein: CASNRTPREAQYF. The chain couples TRBV2 to TRBJ2-5, with 7 bases fitting TRBD2. Per the germline V gene, CDR1 is SNHLY and CDR2 is FYNNEI. This CDR3 is 13 amino acids long. After removal of 7 bases from V and 9 bases from J, the junction contained 11 bases not matched to a gene.

This clone was detected a few times. The chain uses TRBV10-3 and TRBJ2-3, with 7 bases fitting TRBD1. After removal of 5 bases from V and 2 bases from J, the junction contained 4 bases not matched to a gene. CDR1 ENHRY and CDR2 SYGVKD come from the germline V gene. This CDR3 region has 14 residues. The CDR3 DNA reads TGTGCCATCAGTCCAGGGGGTCTCACAGATACGCAGTATTTT. It translates to CAISPGGLTDTQYF.

This clone has only a few counts. The chain combines TRBV7-3 with TRBJ2-1; 11 nucleotides line up with TRBD2. Germline assignment: CDR1 SGHTA and CDR2 FQGTGA. J was trimmed by 5 bases and V by 2 bases; bases with no gene match: 2. The CDR3 contains 15 residues. The CDR3, as DNA: TGTGCCAGCAGCTTAGGACTAGCGGGTCACAATGAGCAGTTCTTC. Translated: CASSLGLAGHNEQFF.

The chain recombines TRBV19 with TRBJ1-2, with D perhaps matching TRBD1 (5 bases). The ends were cut back, 10 bases at V and 2 bases at J, with 17 bases in the middle. Germline CDR1 LNHDA, CDR2 SQIVND (reference sequence). CDR3 length equals 14 residues. The CDR3 here is CATTGSAGNYGYTF. CDR3 DNA: TGTGCCACCACGGGCAGTGCAGGGAACTATGGCTACACCTTC.